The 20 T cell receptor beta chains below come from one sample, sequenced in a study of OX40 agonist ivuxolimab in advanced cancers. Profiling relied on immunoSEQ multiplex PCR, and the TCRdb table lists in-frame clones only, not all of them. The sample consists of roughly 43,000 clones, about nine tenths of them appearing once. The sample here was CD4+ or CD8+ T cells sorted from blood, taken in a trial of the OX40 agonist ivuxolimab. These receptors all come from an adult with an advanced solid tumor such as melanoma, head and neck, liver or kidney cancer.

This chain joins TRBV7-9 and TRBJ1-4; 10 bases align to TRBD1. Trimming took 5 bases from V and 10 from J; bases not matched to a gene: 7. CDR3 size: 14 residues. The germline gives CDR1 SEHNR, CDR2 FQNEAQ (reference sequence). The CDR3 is CASSAGQGLGKLFF. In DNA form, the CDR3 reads TGTGCCAGCAGCGCGGGACAGGGGCTTGGAAAACTGTTTTTT.

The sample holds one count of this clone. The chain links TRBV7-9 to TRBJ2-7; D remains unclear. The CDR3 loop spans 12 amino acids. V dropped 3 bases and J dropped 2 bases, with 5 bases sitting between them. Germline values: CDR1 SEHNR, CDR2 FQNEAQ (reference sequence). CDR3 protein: CASSFGPYEQYF. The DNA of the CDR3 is TGTGCCAGCAGCTTTGGGCCCTACGAGCAGTACTTC.

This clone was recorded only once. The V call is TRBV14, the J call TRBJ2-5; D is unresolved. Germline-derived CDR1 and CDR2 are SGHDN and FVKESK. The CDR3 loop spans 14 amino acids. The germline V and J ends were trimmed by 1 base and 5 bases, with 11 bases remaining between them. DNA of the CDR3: TGTGCCAGCAGCCAAGCCTCCAATTGGGAGACCCAGTACTTC. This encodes CASSQASNWETQYF.

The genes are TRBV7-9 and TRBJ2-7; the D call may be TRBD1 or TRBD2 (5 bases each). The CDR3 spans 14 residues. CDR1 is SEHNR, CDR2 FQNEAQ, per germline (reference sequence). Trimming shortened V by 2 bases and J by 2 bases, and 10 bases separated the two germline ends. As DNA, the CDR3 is TGTGCCAGCAGCTTATCAGGGAGACCCTACGAGCAGTACTTC. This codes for CASSLSGRPYEQYF.

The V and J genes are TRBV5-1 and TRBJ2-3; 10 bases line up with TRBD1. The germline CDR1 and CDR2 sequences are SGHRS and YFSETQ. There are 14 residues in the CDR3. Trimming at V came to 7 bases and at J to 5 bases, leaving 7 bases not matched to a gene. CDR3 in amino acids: CASLPGQGRDTQYF. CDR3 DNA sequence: TGCGCCAGCCTGCCGGGACAGGGGCGAGATACGCAGTATTTT. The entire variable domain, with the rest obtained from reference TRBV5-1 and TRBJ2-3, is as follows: KAGVTQTPRYLIKTRGQQVTLSCSPISGHRSVSWYQQTPGQGLQFLFEYFSETQRNKGNFPGRFSGRQFSNSRSEMNVSTLELGDSALYLCASLPGQGRDTQYFGPGTRLTVL.

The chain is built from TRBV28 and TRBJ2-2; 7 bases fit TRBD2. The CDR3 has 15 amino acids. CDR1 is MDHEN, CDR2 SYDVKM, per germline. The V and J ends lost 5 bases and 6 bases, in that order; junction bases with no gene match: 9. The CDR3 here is CASSIGRAHPGELFF. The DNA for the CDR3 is TGTGCCAGCAGTATAGGGAGGGCGCACCCCGGGGAGCTGTTTTTT.

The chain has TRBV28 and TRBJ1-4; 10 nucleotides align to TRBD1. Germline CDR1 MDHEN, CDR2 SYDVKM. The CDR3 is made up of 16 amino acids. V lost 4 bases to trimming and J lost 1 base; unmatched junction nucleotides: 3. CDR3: CASSSTGGLTNEKLFF. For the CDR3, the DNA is TGTGCCAGCAGTTCGACAGGGGGCTTAACTAATGAAAAACTGTTTTTT.

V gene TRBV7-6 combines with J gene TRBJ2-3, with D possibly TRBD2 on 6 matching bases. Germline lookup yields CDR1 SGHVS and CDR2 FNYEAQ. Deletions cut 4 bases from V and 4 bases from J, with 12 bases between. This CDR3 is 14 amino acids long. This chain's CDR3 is CASSWAGISDTQYF. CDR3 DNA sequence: TGTGCCAGCAGCTGGGCGGGGATCTCAGATACGCAGTATTTT.

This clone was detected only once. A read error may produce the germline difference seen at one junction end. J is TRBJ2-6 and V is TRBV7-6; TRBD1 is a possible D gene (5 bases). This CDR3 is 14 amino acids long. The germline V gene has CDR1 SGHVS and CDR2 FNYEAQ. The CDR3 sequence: CATSRESGANVLTF. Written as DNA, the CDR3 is TGTGCCACCAGCAGGGAAAGTGGGGCCAACGTCCTGACTTTC.

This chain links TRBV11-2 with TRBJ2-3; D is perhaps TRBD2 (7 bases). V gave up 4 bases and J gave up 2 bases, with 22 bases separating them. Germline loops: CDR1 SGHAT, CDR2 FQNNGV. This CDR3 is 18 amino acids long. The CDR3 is CASSSMTWGREHTDTQYF. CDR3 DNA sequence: TGTGCCAGCAGCTCTATGACTTGGGGGCGGGAGCACACAGATACGCAGTATTTT.

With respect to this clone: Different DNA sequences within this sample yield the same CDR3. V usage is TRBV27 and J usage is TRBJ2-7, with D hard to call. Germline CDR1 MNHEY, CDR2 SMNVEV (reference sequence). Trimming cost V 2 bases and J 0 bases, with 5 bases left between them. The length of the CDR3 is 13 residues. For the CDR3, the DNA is TGTGCCAGCAGTTTAGGCAACTCCTACGAGCAGTACTTC. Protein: CASSLGNSYEQYF.

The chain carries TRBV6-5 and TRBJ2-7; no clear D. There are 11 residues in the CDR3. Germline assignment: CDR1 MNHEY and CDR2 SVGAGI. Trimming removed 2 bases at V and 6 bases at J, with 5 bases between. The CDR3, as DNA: TGTGCCAGCAGTTACGGTGTCGAGCAGTACTTC. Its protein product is CASSYGVEQYF.

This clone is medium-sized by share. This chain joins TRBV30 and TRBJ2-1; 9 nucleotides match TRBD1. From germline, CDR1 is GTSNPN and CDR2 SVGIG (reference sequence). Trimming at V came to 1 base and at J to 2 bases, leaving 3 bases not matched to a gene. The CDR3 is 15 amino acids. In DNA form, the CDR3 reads TGTGCCTGGAGTGGGGACAGGGTGGCCTACAATGAGCAGTTCTTC. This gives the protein CAWSGDRVAYNEQFF.

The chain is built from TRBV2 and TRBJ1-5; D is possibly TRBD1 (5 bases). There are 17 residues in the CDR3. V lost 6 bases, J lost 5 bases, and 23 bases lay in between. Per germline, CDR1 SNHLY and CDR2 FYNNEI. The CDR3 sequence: CASSPGLRDLIDQPQHF. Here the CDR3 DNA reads TGTGCCAGCAGCCCGGGACTTAGGGATCTTATTGATCAGCCCCAGCATTTT.

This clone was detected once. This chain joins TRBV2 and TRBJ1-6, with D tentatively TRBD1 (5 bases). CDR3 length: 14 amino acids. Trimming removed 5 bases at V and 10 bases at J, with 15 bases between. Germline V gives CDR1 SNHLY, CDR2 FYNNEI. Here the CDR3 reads CASSPPGVGSPLHF. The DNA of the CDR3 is TGTGCCAGCAGTCCGCCGGGGGTCGGGTCACCCCTCCACTTT.

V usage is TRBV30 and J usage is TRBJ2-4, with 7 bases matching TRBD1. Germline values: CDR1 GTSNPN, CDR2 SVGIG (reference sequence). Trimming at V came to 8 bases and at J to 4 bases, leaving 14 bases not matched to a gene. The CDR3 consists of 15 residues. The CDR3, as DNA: TGTGCCCCAGCCCAGACAGGGAGCGTGAAAAACATTCAGTACTTC. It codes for CAPAQTGSVKNIQYF.

CDR3 region: CASSQTLGGFHEQYF. For the CDR3, the DNA is TGTGCCAGCAGTCAAACACTCGGGGGGTTCCACGAGCAGTACTTC. The V and J genes are TRBV6-5 and TRBJ2-7, with TRBD2 matching 7 bases. The V gene's germline CDR1 is MNHEY and CDR2 SVGAGI. The CDR3 runs 15 residues. V lost 5 bases, J lost 5 bases, and 12 bases stayed unmatched.

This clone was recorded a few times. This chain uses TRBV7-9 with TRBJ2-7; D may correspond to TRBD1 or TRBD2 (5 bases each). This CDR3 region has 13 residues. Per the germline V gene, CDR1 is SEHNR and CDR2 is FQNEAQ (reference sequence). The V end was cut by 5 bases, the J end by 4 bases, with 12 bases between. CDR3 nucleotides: TGTGCCAGCAGCGACTTGGGACCTTACGAGCAGTACTTC. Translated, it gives CASSDLGPYEQYF.

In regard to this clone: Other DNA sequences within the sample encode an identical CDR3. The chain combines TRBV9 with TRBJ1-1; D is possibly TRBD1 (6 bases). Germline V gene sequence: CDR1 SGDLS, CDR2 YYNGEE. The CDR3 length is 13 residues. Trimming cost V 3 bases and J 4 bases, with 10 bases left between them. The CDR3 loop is CASSEGGGTEAFF. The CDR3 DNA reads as TGTGCCAGCAGCGAAGGGGGGGGCACTGAAGCTTTCTTT. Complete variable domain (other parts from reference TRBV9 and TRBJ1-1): DSGVTQTPKHLITATGQRVTLRCSPRSGDLSVYWYQQSLDQGLQFLIQYYNGEERAKGNILERFSAQQFPDLHSELNLSSLELGDSALYFCASSEGGGTEAFFGQGTRLTVV.

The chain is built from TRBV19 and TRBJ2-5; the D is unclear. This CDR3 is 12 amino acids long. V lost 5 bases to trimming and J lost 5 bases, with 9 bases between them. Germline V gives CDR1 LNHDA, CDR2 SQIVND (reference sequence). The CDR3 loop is CASSHSGETQYF. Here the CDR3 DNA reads TGTGCCAGTAGTCACAGTGGGGAGACCCAGTACTTC.